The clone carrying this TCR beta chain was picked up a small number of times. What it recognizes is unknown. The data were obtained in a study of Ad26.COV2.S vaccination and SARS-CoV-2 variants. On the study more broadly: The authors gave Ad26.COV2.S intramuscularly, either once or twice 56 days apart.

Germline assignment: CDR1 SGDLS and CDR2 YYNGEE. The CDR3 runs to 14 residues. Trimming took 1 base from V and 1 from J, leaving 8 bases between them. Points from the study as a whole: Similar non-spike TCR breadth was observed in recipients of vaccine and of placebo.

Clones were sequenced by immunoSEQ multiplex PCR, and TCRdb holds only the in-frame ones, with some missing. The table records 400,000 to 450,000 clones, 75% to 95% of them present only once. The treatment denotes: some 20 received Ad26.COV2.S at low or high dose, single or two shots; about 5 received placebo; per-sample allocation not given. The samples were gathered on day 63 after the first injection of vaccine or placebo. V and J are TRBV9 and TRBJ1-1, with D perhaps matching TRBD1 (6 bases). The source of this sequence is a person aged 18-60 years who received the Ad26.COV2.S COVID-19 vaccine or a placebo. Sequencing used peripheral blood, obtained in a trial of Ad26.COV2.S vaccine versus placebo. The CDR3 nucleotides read TGTGCCAGCAGCGTAAGGGGGGCGAACACTGAAGCTTTCTTT. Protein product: CASSVRGANTEAFF.